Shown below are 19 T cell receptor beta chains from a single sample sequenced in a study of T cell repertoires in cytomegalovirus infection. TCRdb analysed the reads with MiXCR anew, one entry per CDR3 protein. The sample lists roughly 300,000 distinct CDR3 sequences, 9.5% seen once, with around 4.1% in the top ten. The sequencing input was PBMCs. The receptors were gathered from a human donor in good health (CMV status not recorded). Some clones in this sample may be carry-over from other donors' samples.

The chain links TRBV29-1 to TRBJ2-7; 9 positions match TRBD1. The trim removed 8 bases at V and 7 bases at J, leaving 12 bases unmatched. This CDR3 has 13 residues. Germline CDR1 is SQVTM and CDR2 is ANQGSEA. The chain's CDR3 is CSSTGTGPSEQYF. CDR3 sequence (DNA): TGCAGCTCGACCGGGACAGGGCCTAGTGAGCAGTACTTC.

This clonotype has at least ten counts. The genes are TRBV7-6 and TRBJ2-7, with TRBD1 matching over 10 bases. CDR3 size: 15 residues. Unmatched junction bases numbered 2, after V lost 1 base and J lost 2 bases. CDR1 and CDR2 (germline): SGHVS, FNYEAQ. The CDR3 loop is CASSLDGTGAYEQYF. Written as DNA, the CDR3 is TGTGCCAGCAGCTTAGATGGGACAGGGGCCTACGAGCAGTACTTC.

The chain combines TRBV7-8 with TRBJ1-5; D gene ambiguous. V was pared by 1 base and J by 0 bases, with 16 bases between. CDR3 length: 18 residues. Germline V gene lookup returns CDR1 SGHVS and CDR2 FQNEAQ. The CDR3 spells CASSLGPRKGSSNQPQHF. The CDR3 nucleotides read TGTGCCAGCAGCTTAGGACCGAGGAAGGGAAGTAGCAATCAGCCCCAGCATTTT.

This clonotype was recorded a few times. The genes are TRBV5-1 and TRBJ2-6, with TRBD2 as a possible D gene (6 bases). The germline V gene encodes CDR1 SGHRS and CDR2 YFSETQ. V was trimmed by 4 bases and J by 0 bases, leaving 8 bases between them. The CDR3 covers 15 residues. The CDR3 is CASSRTNSGANVLTF. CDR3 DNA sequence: TGCGCCAGCAGCAGGACTAACTCTGGGGCCAACGTCCTGACTTTC.

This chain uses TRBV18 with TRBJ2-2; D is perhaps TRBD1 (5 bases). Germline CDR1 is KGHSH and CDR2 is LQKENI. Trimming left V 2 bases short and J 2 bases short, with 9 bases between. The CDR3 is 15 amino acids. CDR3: CASSPSGINTGELFF. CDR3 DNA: TGTGCCAGCTCACCATCAGGGATAAACACCGGGGAGCTGTTTTTT.

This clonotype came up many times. The CDR3 loop is CASSYWGQGRDEQYF. Here the CDR3 DNA reads TGTGCCAGCAGTTACTGGGGACAGGGGAGGGACGAGCAGTACTTC. This chain uses TRBV6-5 with TRBJ2-7; TRBD1 matches at 10 bases. V trimming: 1 base; J trimming: 5 bases; junction bases outside the gene matches: 5. This CDR3 spans 15 amino acids. Germline assignment: CDR1 MNHEY and CDR2 SVGAGI.

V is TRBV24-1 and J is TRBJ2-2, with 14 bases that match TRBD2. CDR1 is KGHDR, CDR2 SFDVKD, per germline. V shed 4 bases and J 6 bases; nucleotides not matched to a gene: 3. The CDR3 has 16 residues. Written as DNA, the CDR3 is TGTGCCACCAGTGACCGGACTAGCGGGAGGCCCGGGGAGCTGTTTTTT. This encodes CATSDRTSGRPGELFF.

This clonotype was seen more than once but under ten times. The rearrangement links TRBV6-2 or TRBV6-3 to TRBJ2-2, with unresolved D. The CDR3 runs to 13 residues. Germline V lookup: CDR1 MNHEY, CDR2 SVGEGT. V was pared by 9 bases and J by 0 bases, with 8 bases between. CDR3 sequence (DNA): TGTGCCAGTCGGACCCCGAACACCGGGGAGCTGTTTTTT. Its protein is CASRTPNTGELFF.

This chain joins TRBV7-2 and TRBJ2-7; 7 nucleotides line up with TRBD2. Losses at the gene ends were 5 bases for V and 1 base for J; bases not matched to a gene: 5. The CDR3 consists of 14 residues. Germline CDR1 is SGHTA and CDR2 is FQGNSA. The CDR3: CASSPEGGSYEQYF. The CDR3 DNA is TGTGCCAGCAGCCCCGAGGGAGGGTCCTACGAGCAGTACTTC.

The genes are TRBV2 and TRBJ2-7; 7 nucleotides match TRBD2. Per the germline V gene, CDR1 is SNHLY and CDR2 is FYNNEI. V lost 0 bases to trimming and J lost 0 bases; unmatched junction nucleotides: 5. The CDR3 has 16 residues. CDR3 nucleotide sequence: TGTGCCAGCAGTGAAGCTTGGCGGGGGAACTCCTACGAGCAGTACTTC. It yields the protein CASSEAWRGNSYEQYF.

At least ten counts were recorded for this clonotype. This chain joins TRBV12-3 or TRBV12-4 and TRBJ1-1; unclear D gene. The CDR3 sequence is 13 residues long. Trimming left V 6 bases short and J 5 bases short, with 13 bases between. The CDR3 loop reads CASRVSGWTEAFF. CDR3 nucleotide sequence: TGTGCCAGCAGAGTATCGGGGTGGACTGAAGCTTTCTTT.

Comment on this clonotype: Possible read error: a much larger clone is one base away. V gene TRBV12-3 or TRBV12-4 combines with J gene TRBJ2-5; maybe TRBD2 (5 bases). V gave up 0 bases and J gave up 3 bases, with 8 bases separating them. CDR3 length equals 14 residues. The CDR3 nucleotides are TGTGCCAGCAGTTTAGCGGGAGAAGAAGAGACCCAGTACTTC. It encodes CASSLAGEEETQYF.

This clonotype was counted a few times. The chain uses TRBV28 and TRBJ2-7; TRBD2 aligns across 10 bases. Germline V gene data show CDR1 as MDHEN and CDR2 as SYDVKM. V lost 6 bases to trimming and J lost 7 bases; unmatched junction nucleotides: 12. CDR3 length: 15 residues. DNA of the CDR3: TGTGCCAGCAGCCGTCCTAGCGGGAGTGTTAGTGAGCAGTACTTC. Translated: CASSRPSGSVSEQYF.

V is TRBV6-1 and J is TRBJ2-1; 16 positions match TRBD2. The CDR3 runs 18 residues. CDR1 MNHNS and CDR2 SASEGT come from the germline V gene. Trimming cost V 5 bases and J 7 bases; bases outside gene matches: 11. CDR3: CASSKTGTSGGAWNEQFF. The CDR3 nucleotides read TGTGCCAGCAGTAAGACCGGGACTAGCGGGGGGGCCTGGAATGAGCAGTTCTTC.

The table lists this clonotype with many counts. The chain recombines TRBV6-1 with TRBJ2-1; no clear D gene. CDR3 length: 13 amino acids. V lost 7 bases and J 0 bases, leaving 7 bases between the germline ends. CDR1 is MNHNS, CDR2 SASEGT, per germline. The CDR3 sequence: CASILSSYNEQFF. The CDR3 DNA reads TGTGCCAGCATATTAAGCTCCTACAATGAGCAGTTCTTC.

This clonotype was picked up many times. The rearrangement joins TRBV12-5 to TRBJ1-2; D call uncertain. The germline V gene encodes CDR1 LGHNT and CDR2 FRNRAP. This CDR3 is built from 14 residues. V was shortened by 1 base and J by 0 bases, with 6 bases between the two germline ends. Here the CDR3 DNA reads TGTGCTAGTGGTTTGGCTTTAGCTAACTATGGCTACACCTTC. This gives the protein CASGLALANYGYTF.

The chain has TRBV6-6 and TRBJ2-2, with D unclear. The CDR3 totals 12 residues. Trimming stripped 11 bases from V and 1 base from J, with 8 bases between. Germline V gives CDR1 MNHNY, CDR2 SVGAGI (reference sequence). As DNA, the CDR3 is TGTGCCGTACCGGGGAACACCGGGGAGCTGTTTTTT. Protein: CAVPGNTGELFF.

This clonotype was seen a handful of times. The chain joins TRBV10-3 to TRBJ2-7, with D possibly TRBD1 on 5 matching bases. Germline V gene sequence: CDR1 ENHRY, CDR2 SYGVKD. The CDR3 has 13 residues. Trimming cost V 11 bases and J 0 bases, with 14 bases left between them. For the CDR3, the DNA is TGTGCCGTCCAGGGCATAGGCTCCTACGAGCAGTACTTC. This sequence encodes CAVQGIGSYEQYF.

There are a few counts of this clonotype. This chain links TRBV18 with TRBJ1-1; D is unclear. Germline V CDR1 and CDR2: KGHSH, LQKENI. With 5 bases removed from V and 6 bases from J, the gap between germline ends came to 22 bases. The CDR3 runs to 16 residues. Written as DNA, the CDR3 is TGTGCCAGCTCAGAAGGAGTAAAAGGGCCTAACGCTGAAGCTTTCTTT. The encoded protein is CASSEGVKGPNAEAFF.